The clone carrying this T cell receptor (beta chain) was observed a handful of times. The antigen is not known. V was trimmed by 0 bases and J by 1 base, leaving 14 bases between them. The CDR3 extends over 16 amino acids. Germline CDR1 and CDR2: SGHRS and YFSETQ. A single record per CDR3 protein comes from TCRdb applying MiXCR to the PCR reads. The table has 50,000 to 70,000 distinct CDR3 sequences, about 18% seen once. These data come from a study of molecular identifiers for immune sequencing clone quantification. Study results and caveats: Highly expanded clones may be undercounted when identical TCR molecules share barcodes.

The clonotype originates from a human donor in good health. Some libraries in this study had Jurkat cell RNA spiked in. Sequenced material: naive CD8+ T cells from blood, with Jurkat cell RNA spiked in. Subset in this sample: FACS-sorted CD8+CD4-CCR7+CD45RA+ naive T cells. This chain links TRBV5-1 with TRBJ2-7; perhaps TRBD1 as D (6 bases). CDR3 residues: CASSLASGALSYEQYF. CDR3 coding DNA: TGCGCCAGCAGCTTGGCCTCAGGGGCGCTATCCTACGAGCAGTACTTC.